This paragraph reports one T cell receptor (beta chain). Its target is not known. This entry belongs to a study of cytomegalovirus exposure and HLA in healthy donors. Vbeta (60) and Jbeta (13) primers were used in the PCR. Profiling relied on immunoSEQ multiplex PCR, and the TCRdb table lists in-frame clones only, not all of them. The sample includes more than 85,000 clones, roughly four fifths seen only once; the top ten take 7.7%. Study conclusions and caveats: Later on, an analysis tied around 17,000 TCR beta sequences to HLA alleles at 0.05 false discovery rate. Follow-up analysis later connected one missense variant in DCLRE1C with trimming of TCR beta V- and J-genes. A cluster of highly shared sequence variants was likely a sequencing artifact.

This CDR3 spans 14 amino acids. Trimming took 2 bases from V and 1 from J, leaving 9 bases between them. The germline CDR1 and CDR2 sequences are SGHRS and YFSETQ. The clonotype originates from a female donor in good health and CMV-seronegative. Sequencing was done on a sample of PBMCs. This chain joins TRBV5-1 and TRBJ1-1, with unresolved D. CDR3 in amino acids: CASSFRLRNTEAFF. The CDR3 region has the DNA TGCGCCAGCAGCTTCAGGCTTCGGAACACTGAAGCTTTCTTT.